The rows below give T cell receptor beta chains drawn from one sample of a study of neurological immune-mediated disorders. TCRdb passed the 5' RACE reads through MiXCR, listing each CDR3 protein once. The sample shows tens of thousands of distinct CDR3 sequences, 3% to 3.5% of them seen only once. The specimen sequenced was PBMCs. Source of these receptors: a man in his forties with multiple sclerosis. The CDR3 runs from the conserved cysteine through the conserved F or W. D genes are given only for firm matches. Some rows have no size entry. The others give once, few or many, or a class for an expanded clone.

d_gene,abundance,v_gene,j_gene,CDR3aa,CDR3nt
TRBD1,many,TRBV7-9,TRBJ1-6,CASSLPRGNSPLHF,TGTGCCAGCAGCTTACCCAGGGGGAATTCACCCCTCCACTTT
.,many,TRBV20-1,TRBJ2-1,CSGPGSYNEQFF,TGCAGTGGGCCGGGCTCCTACAATGAGCAGTTCTTC
.,many,TRBV10-1,TRBJ2-5,CASSESGRLETQYF,TGCGCCAGCAGTGAGTCAGGGAGGTTGGAGACCCAGTACTTC
TRBD1,many,TRBV6-6,TRBJ2-2,CASSPYPPTGGFGELFF,TGTGCCAGCAGTCCCTACCCACCTACAGGGGGATTCGGGGAGCTGTTTTTT
.,few,TRBV28,TRBJ1-2,CASSSDTKAYGYTF,TGTGCCAGCAGTTCCGACACGAAGGCCTATGGCTACACCTTC
TRBD1,many,TRBV20-1,TRBJ2-1,CSAETLGQGRVVSYNEQFF,TGCAGTGCCGAGACCTTAGGACAGGGGAGGGTCGTTTCGTACAATGAGCAGTTCTTC
.,.,TRBV18,TRBJ2-7,CASSRSTSEQYF,TGTGCCAGCTCACGGTCGACGAGCGAGCAGTACTTC
.,many,TRBV24-1,TRBJ2-7,CATSVGQGGEQYF,TGTGCCACCAGTGTGGGGCAGGGCGGCGAGCAGTACTTC
.,many,TRBV20-1,TRBJ2-1,CSAGLNSGSLSEQFF,TGCAGTGCTGGACTAAATAGCGGTTCCTTGAGTGAGCAGTTCTTC
.,many,TRBV11-1,TRBJ2-7,CASSLLGYEQYF,TGTGCCAGCAGCTTACTCGGTTACGAGCAGTACTTC
.,many,TRBV7-7,TRBJ2-5,CASSLAGPQETQYF,TGTGCCAGCAGCTTAGCGGGGCCCCAAGAGACCCAGTACTTC
.,many,TRBV7-9,TRBJ2-5,CASSLQPETQYF,TGTGCCAGCAGCTTACAACCCGAGACCCAGTACTTC
.,many,TRBV29-1,TRBJ2-5,CSVEGATGQETQYF,TGCAGCGTTGAGGGGGCGACGGGCCAAGAGACCCAGTACTTC
.,many,TRBV7-2,TRBJ2-1,CASSPFGGEQFF,TGTGCCAGCAGCCCGTTCGGGGGTGAGCAGTTCTTC
.,few,TRBV20-1,TRBJ2-5,CSAVTLGPEETQYF,TGCAGTGCTGTCACCCTGGGGCCTGAAGAGACCCAGTACTTC
TRBD1,many,TRBV12-3/TRBV12-4,TRBJ2-7,CASSDRGAYEQYF,TGTGCCAGCAGTGACAGGGGGGCCTACGAGCAGTACTTC
.,few,TRBV4-1,TRBJ1-5,CASSQQPNVVSNQPQNF,TGCGCCAGCAGCCAACAACCGAATGTAGTCAGCAATCAGCCCCAGAATTTT
.,many,TRBV4-1,TRBJ1-5,CASSQDPSAGGRNQPQHF,TGCGCCAGCAGCCAAGATCCCTCGGCTGGAGGTCGGAATCAGCCCCAGCATTTT
.,many,TRBV10-3,TRBJ2-7,CAISDETYEQYF,TGTGCCATCAGTGACGAGACCTACGAGCAGTACTTC
TRBD2,many,TRBV20-1,TRBJ2-3,CSARERGGHGDTQYF,TGCAGTGCTAGAGAGCGGGGGGGCCATGGAGATACGCAGTATTTT
.,.,TRBV20-1,TRBJ1-2,CSAHRGGNYGYTF,TGCAGTGCTCATAGAGGCGGGAACTATGGCTACACCTTC
TRBD2,many,TRBV12-3/TRBV12-4,TRBJ2-7,CASSLGRGTTYEQYF,TGTGCCAGCAGTTTAGGTCGGGGGACTACCTACGAGCAGTACTTC
TRBD1,many,TRBV4-1,TRBJ2-7,CASSQEPGGSPYEQYF,TGCGCCAGCAGCCAAGAACCAGGGGGCTCCCCCTACGAGCAGTACTTC
TRBD2,many,TRBV29-1,TRBJ2-7,CSVGGEYEQYF,TGCAGCGTGGGGGGGGAGTACGAGCAGTACTTC
.,many,TRBV18,TRBJ1-5,CASSPNTRDQPQHF,TGTGCCAGCTCACCAAATACTCGGGATCAGCCCCAGCATTTT
TRBD2,many,TRBV5-1,TRBJ2-3,CASSLGLAGGLSLGDTQYF,TGCGCCAGCAGCTTGGGACTAGCGGGGGGGCTGTCCCTTGGAGATACGCAGTATTTT
.,.,TRBV4-1,TRBJ1-5,CASSQDLAQYVQPQNF,TGCGCCAGCAGCCAAGATCTCGCACAGTATGTTCAGCCCCAGAATTTT
.,many,TRBV20-1,TRBJ2-5,CSASLIGARRQTQYF,TGCAGTGCTAGTCTCATTGGGGCCCGTCGGCAGACCCAGTACTTC
.,few,TRBV20-1,TRBJ1-1,CSASIRGGTGMNTEAFF,TGCAGTGCTAGTATAAGAGGGGGTACGGGAATGAACACTGAAGCTTTCTTT
TRBD1,many,TRBV10-3,TRBJ1-6,CATRTGGDNSPLNF,TGTGCCACACGGACAGGGGGCGACAATTCACCCCTCAACTTT
.,many,TRBV5-1,TRBJ2-1,CASSVGGGTYNEQFF,TGCGCCAGCAGCGTCGGGGGAGGCACCTACAATGAGCAGTTCTTC
TRBD2,many,TRBV2,TRBJ2-7,CASSGQRGASYEQYF,TGTGCCAGCAGTGGACAGCGGGGGGCTAGCTACGAGCAGTACTTC
.,many,TRBV6-2/TRBV6-3,TRBJ2-3,CASGEGIADTQYF,TGTGCCAGCGGTGAGGGGATTGCAGATACGCAGTATTTT
.,.,TRBV15,TRBJ2-1,CATSRSPGEQFF,TGTGCCACCAGCAGGTCTCCAGGTGAGCAGTTCTTC
.,many,TRBV18,TRBJ2-7,CASSPEGYEQYF,TGTGCCAGCTCACCAGAGGGGTACGAGCAGTACTTC
TRBD1,.,TRBV12-3/TRBV12-4,TRBJ2-1,CASTFWDRADEQFF,TGTGCCAGCACCTTTTGGGACAGGGCCGATGAGCAGTTCTTC
.,.,TRBV2,TRBJ2-7,CASSEALTGDEQYF,TGTGCCAGCAGTGAAGCTCTGACAGGTGACGAGCAGTACTTC
TRBD2,many,TRBV5-1,TRBJ2-3,CASSLNERGAVDTQYF,TGCGCCAGCAGCCTCAATGAGCGGGGGGCCGTAGATACGCAGTATTTT
.,many,TRBV27,TRBJ2-7,CASSFKDISYEQYF,TGTGCCAGCAGTTTTAAGGACATCTCCTACGAGCAGTACTTC
.,many,TRBV7-6,TRBJ1-1,CASSLEGREDTEAFF,TGTGCCAGCAGCTTAGAGGGGAGGGAAGACACTGAAGCTTTCTTT
TRBD1,many,TRBV12-3/TRBV12-4,TRBJ2-1,CASSPGTVYNEQFF,TGTGCCAGCAGTCCGGGGACAGTATACAATGAGCAGTTCTTC
TRBD1,many,TRBV20-1,TRBJ1-4,CSAKTGGIGEKLFF,TGCAGTGCTAAAACAGGGGGAATAGGTGAAAAACTGTTTTTT
TRBD2,many,TRBV7-2,TRBJ2-5,CASSSTSFQETQYF,TGTGCCAGCAGTTCGACTAGCTTCCAAGAGACCCAGTACTTC
.,many,TRBV12-3/TRBV12-4,TRBJ1-5,CASSSPYQPQHF,TGTGCCAGCAGTTCCCCGTACCAGCCCCAGCATTTT